This T cell receptor beta chain was recovered during a study of shared clonotypes between healthy human individuals. Study-wide results and limits: Investigators expected sequencing depth to affect clonotype sharing among donors.

Looked up from germline, CDR1 is SGHRS and CDR2 is YFSETQ. V shed 2 bases and J shed 4 bases, with 10 bases lying between them. This CDR3 is built from 15 residues. When replicate PCRs were run on unsorted PBMC, they used roughly 280 ng DNA, 25,000 to 35,000 T cell genomes. Assay used: immunoSEQ multiplex PCR; TCRdb lists only in-frame clones, some missing. Here the sample spans about 600,000 clones, roughly four fifths being singletons. In this sample, this clone turned up a few times. Antigen specificity is unknown. Sequencing was carried out using PBMCs. The V call is TRBV5-1, the J call TRBJ2-6; D ambiguous. The source of this sequence is a woman in her thirties or forties in good health. Some clones in this sample may be carry-over from other donors' samples. CDR3 DNA sequence: TGCGCCAGCAGCTTTACAACTCTGGGGGCCAACGTCCTGACTTTC. It is translated as CASSFTTLGANVLTF.